There are many counts of the clone carrying this T cell receptor beta chain. The antigen is unknown. TCR beta CDR3 regions were amplified from RNA transcripts. Primed by the HTBI set, a first-round RT-PCR was run on the TCR CDR3. TCRdb reprocessed the multiplex PCR reads with MiXCR, giving one entry per CDR3 protein. Among a few hundred thousand distinct CDR3 sequences, around 14% were seen once, and the ten largest hold over 25%. V was trimmed by 6 bases and J by 2 bases, leaving 17 bases between them. The CDR3 contains 15 residues. This sample is part of a study of T cells in Graves' hyperthyroidism and ophthalmopathy. General study findings and limits: Among thyroid clonotypes expanded above 0.001, most also appeared in blood.

The specimen was blood. This clonotype was sampled from a woman in her 30s with Graves' hyperthyroidism. V is TRBV12-3 or TRBV12-4 and J is TRBJ2-7; a possible D gene is TRBD2 (6 bases). In DNA, the CDR3 is TGTGCCAGCAGATTCGGGGGTAGCGTTACCTACGAGCAGTACTTC. Its protein product is CASRFGGSVTYEQYF.